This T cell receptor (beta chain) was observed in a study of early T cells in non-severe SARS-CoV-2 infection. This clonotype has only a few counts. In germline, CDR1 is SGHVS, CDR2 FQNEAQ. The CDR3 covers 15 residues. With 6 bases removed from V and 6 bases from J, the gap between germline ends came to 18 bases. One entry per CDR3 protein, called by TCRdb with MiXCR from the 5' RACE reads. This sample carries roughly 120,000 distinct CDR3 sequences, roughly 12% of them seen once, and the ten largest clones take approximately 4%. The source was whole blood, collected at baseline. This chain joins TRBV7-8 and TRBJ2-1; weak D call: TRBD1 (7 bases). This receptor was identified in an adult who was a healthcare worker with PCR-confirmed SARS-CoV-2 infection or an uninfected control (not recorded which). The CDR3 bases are TGTGCCAGCAGACACATAGCGGAGGGGGCCAATGAGCAGTTCTTC. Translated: CASRHIAEGANEQFF.